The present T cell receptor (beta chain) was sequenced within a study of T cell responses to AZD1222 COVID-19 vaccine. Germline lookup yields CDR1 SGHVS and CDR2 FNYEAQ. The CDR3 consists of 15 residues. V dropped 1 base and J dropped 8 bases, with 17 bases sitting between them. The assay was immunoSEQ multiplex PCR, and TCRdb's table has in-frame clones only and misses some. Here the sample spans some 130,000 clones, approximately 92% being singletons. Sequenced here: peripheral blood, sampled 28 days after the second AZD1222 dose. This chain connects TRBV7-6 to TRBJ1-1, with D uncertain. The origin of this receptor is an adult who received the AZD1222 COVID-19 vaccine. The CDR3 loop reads CASSLVPDVEGEAFF. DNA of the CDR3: TGTGCCAGCAGCTTAGTACCGGATGTCGAGGGCGAAGCTTTCTTT.